These 14 T cell receptor beta chains originate from one sample sequenced in a study of blood T cell repertoires in COVID-19. The repertoire was sequenced with immunoSEQ multiplex PCR; TCRdb's copy has only in-frame clones and lacks some. The profile covers 150,000 or so clones, with about 85% appearing a single time and under 0.8% taken by the ten largest. Sequencing was performed on peripheral blood. The origin of the receptors is a man aged 55 to 70 with COVID-19, enrolled during active disease.

This sequence joins TRBV6-6 and TRBJ1-6; D may be TRBD1 (5 bases). The CDR3 is 15 residues long. The V gene's germline CDR1 is MNHNY and CDR2 SVGAGI (reference sequence). V lost 6 bases and J lost 0, with 9 bases in between. The CDR3 coding sequence is TGTGCCAGCAGCTTGACAGACTCCTATAATTCACCCCTCCACTTT. Its protein product is CASSLTDSYNSPLHF.

V usage is TRBV19 and J usage is TRBJ1-2; 7 bases align to TRBD1. CDR1 and CDR2 from the germline V gene are LNHDA and SQIVND (reference sequence). This CDR3 has 16 residues. With V trimmed by 7 bases and J by 1 base, 12 bases remained unmatched. The CDR3 spells CASTSETGLYNYGYTF. The CDR3, as DNA: TGTGCCAGTACCAGCGAGACAGGGCTTTATAACTATGGCTACACCTTC.

On this clone: The sample has other DNA sequences that encode this CDR3 too. The chain carries TRBV12-3 or TRBV12-4 and TRBJ1-1; 7 bases line up with TRBD1. The CDR3 has 13 residues. Trimming took 5 bases from V and 1 from J; bases not matched to a gene: 1. In DNA form, the CDR3 reads TGTGCCAGCAGTCGACAGGGGAACACTGAAGCTTTCTTT. Translated, it gives CASSRQGNTEAFF.

The CDR3 region has the DNA TGTGCCTGGACGACAGGGGCTGGTACGACTAATGAAAAACTGTTTTTT. Its protein product is CAWTTGAGTTNEKLFF. This chain uses TRBV30 with TRBJ1-4; 8 nucleotides line up with TRBD1. Looked up from germline, CDR1 is GTSNPN and CDR2 is SVGIG (reference sequence). J gave up 2 bases and V 4 bases, and 9 bases lay outside the gene matches. This CDR3 has 16 residues.

V is TRBV18 and J is TRBJ1-6; D may be TRBD1 (5 bases). This CDR3 is 14 amino acids long. The V end was cut by 6 bases, the J end by 7 bases, with 13 bases between. CDR1 KGHSH and CDR2 LQKENI come from the germline V gene. The CDR3, as DNA: TGTGCCAGCTCCAGGGACTTACAGAATTCACCCCTCCACTTT. Translation: CASSRDLQNSPLHF.

In DNA, the CDR3 is TGTGCCAGCAGTTACTCACCGACAGGGCGGAGGGGCGAGCAGTACTTC. It yields the protein CASSYSPTGRRGEQYF. The chain uses TRBV6-5 and TRBJ2-7; D may be TRBD1 (7 bases). Germline CDR1 is MNHEY and CDR2 is SVGAGI. The V and J ends lost 0 bases and 6 bases respectively, with 18 bases between them. The CDR3 extends over 16 amino acids.

The rearrangement joins TRBV30 to TRBJ2-7, with D maybe TRBD2 (5 bases). Deletions cut 1 base from V and 7 bases from J, with 11 bases between. Per the germline V gene, CDR1 is GTSNPN and CDR2 is SVGIG (reference sequence). The CDR3 totals 12 residues. The CDR3, as DNA: TGTGCCTGGAGTGAGCGGAGGAGGGAGCAGTACTTC. This encodes CAWSERRREQYF. The full variable domain, rest sourced from reference TRBV30 and TRBJ2-7, is SQTIHQWPATLVQPVGSPLSLECTVEGTSNPNLYWYRQAAGRGLQLLFYSVGIGQISSEVPQNLSASRPQDRQFILSSKKLLLSDSGFYLCAWSERRREQYFGPGTRLTVT.

The chain joins TRBV5-1 to TRBJ1-1; D is uncertain. Germline V gene data show CDR1 as SGHRS and CDR2 as YFSETQ. The CDR3 spans 15 residues. Trimming pared 0 bases from V and 1 base from J, leaving 10 bases between. CDR3 nucleotide sequence: TGCGCCAGCAGCTTGGATCCGGGTACGAACACTGAAGCTTTCTTT. Its protein is CASSLDPGTNTEAFF.

The chain is built from TRBV19 and TRBJ1-1; possibly TRBD1 for D (6 bases). The CDR3 covers 14 residues. Trimming removed 5 bases at V and 5 bases at J, with 15 bases between. The germline gives CDR1 LNHDA, CDR2 SQIVND (reference sequence). The DNA of the CDR3 is TGTGCCAGTAGTGGGCTACAGGGAGGGACTGAAGCTTTCTTT. It translates to CASSGLQGGTEAFF.

CDR3 nucleotides: TGTGCCAGCAGCGCCGGACAGGGGACTTCACCCCTCCACTTT. It translates to CASSAGQGTSPLHF. V gene TRBV3-1 (or the pseudogene TRBV3-2) combines with J gene TRBJ1-6, with TRBD1 matching 9 bases. The length of the CDR3 is 14 residues. Per the germline V gene, CDR1 is LGHDT and CDR2 is YNNKEL (reference sequence). Trimming took 5 bases from V and 9 from J; bases not matched to a gene: 5.

This clone was recorded only once. The rearrangement joins TRBV11-3 to TRBJ2-1; D may be TRBD2 (6 bases). Trimming took 2 bases from V and 4 from J, leaving 12 bases between them. The CDR3 extends over 15 amino acids. Germline CDR1 reads SGHNT; CDR2 reads YENEEA. The CDR3 here is CASSLNPGTYNEQFF. CDR3 nucleotide sequence: TGTGCCAGCAGCTTAAACCCCGGGACTTACAATGAGCAGTTCTTC.

The rearrangement uses TRBV5-8 and TRBJ1-2, with D perhaps matching TRBD1 (5 bases). CDR3 length: 14 amino acids. From germline, CDR1 is SGHTS and CDR2 YDEGEE. V was trimmed by 2 bases and J by 3 bases, leaving 11 bases between them. CDR3 sequence: CASSFVDSYYGYTF. DNA of the CDR3: TGTGCCAGCAGCTTTGTCGACAGTTACTATGGCTACACCTTC.

The V and J genes are TRBV7-2 and TRBJ2-7; 8 bases agree with TRBD1. Germline CDR1 and CDR2: SGHTA and FQGNSA. This CDR3 is built from 14 residues. V lost 3 bases, J lost 2 bases, and 3 bases stayed unmatched. As DNA, the CDR3 is TGTGCCAGCAGCTTGTCAGGGGGCCCCTACGAGCAGTACTTC. Amino acid sequence: CASSLSGGPYEQYF.

The chain uses TRBV2 and TRBJ1-2; possibly TRBD1 for D (5 bases). Trimming took off 5 bases at V and 3 bases at J, with 10 bases between the two ends. CDR1 is SNHLY and CDR2 is FYNNEI in the germline V gene. This CDR3 has 13 residues. The CDR3 DNA sequence: TGTGCCAGCAGTAGGCAGGGCGACTATGGCTACACCTTC. Translation gives CASSRQGDYGYTF.